The 14 T cell receptor beta chains given below trace back to one sample, sequenced in a study of T cell responses to AZD1222 COVID-19 vaccine. Measured with immunoSEQ multiplex PCR; TCRdb has only the in-frame clones, and not every one. The repertoire holds some 190,000 clones, with 91% as singletons. Sample: peripheral blood, taken 28 days after the second AZD1222 dose. The receptors were sampled from an adult who received the AZD1222 COVID-19 vaccine.

This chain links TRBV18 with TRBJ1-1, with D unclear. Deletions cut 1 base from V and 8 bases from J, with 8 bases between. This CDR3 spans 12 amino acids. Germline-derived CDR1 and CDR2 are KGHSH and LQKENI. CDR3 sequence (DNA): TGTGCCAGCTCACCACGGGGTGGGGAAGCTTTCTTT. It specifies CASSPRGGEAFF.

The genes are TRBV2 and TRBJ2-7, with 10 nucleotides matching TRBD2. Germline-derived CDR1 and CDR2 are SNHLY and FYNNEI. The trim removed 5 bases at V and 7 bases at J, leaving 8 bases unmatched. This CDR3 region has 14 residues. CDR3 in DNA: TGTGCCAGCAGTTTAGGAATAGCGGGAGGTGAGCAGTACTTC. It is translated as CASSLGIAGGEQYF.

This chain's CDR3 is CASSISGADTQYF. In DNA form, the CDR3 reads TGTGCCAGTAGTATTAGTGGGGCAGATACGCAGTATTTT. This chain links TRBV19 with TRBJ2-3, with D uncertain. Per germline, CDR1 LNHDA and CDR2 SQIVND (reference sequence). This CDR3 contains 13 residues. The V end was cut by 3 bases, the J end by 4 bases, with 8 bases between.

This clone was observed a handful of times. The V call is TRBV9, the J call TRBJ2-7; 9 bases agree with TRBD1. This CDR3 is built from 14 residues. Unmatched junction bases numbered 7, after V lost 5 bases and J lost 4 bases. Germline V gene data show CDR1 as SGDLS and CDR2 as YYNGEE. The DNA of the CDR3 is TGTGCCAGCAGTGCCGGGACAGGGCTATACGAGCAGTACTTC. Translation gives CASSAGTGLYEQYF.

The V and J genes are TRBV7-2 and TRBJ1-3; perhaps TRBD1 as D (5 bases). The V and J ends lost 5 bases and 0 bases respectively, with 8 bases between them. In germline, CDR1 is SGHTA, CDR2 FQGNSA. The CDR3 runs to 14 residues. The CDR3 coding sequence is TGTGCCAGCAGCGCGGGGGTCTCTGGAAACACCATATATTTT. It codes for CASSAGVSGNTIYF.

The V call is TRBV12-3 or TRBV12-4, the J call TRBJ1-1; D is unresolved. Trimming left V 5 bases short and J 5 bases short, with 6 bases between. CDR3 length: 11 residues. The CDR3: CASSTRTEAFF. As DNA, the CDR3 is TGTGCCAGCAGTACCCGAACTGAAGCTTTCTTT.

The genes are TRBV5-1 and TRBJ2-3; 9 bases align to TRBD2. The CDR3 sequence is 16 residues long. V was clipped by 5 bases and J by 0 bases; unmatched bases: 7. The germline CDR1 and CDR2 sequences are SGHRS and YFSETQ. The chain's CDR3 is CASSYSGGYSTDTQYF. The CDR3 nucleotides are TGCGCCAGCAGTTATAGCGGGGGCTATAGCACAGATACGCAGTATTTT.

This chain uses TRBV7-9 with TRBJ2-1, with 13 bases fitting TRBD2. This CDR3 has 19 amino acids. The V gene end was trimmed by 2 bases and the J gene end by 0 bases; junction bases not matched to a gene: 7. Per the germline V gene, CDR1 is SEHNR and CDR2 is FQNEAQ (reference sequence). The CDR3 loop reads CASSLPGTSGISSYNEQFF. The CDR3, as DNA: TGTGCCAGCAGCTTACCAGGGACTAGCGGGATAAGCTCCTACAATGAGCAGTTCTTC. Full variable domain (outside the CDR3, taken from reference TRBV7-9 and TRBJ2-1): DTGVSQNPRHKITKRGQNVTFRCDPISEHNRLYWYRQTLGQGPEFLTYFQNEAQLEKSRLLSDRFSAERPKGSFSTLEIQRTEQGDSAMYLCASSLPGTSGISSYNEQFFGPGTRLTVL.

This rearrangement joins TRBV19 to TRBJ2-1, with a tentative D call TRBD2 (5 bases). From germline, CDR1 is LNHDA and CDR2 SQIVND (reference sequence). This CDR3 is 12 amino acids long. The V end lost 5 bases, the J end lost 9 bases, and 11 bases lay between the germline ends. CDR3 nucleotide sequence: TGTGCCAGTAGTCCCTTCGGAGGTGAGCAGTTCTTC. Its translation: CASSPFGGEQFF.

This chain connects TRBV7-3 to TRBJ2-1; tentatively, D is TRBD2 (5 bases). CDR1 and CDR2 from the germline V gene are SGHTA and FQGTGA. V lost 2 bases to trimming and J lost 1 base, with 9 bases between them. This CDR3 comprises 15 residues. The CDR3 bases are TGTGCCAGCAGCTTACAGAGGGCTTCCTACAATGAGCAGTTCTTC. This encodes CASSLQRASYNEQFF.

This clone was counted a few times. The rearrangement uses TRBV5-1 and TRBJ2-7; TRBD2 agrees at 9 bases. This CDR3 region has 15 residues. V lost 4 bases and J lost 2; bases outside the gene matches: 7. Germline lookup yields CDR1 SGHRS and CDR2 YFSETQ. This CDR3 reads CASSLASGTPYEQYF. The CDR3 coding sequence is TGCGCCAGCAGCCTCGCTAGCGGGACTCCCTACGAGCAGTACTTC.

The chain links TRBV5-4 to TRBJ1-2; D is perhaps TRBD1 (6 bases). The V end was cut by 4 bases, the J end by 6 bases, with 10 bases between. Germline assignment: CDR1 SGHNT and CDR2 YYREEE (reference sequence). CDR3 length: 12 amino acids. CDR3 nucleotides: TGTGCCAGCAGCCCGGACAGCCATGGCTACACCTTC. Its protein product is CASSPDSHGYTF.

This clone was recorded only once. The chain couples TRBV4-2 to TRBJ2-6; the D gene is possibly TRBD2 (5 bases). This CDR3 spans 16 amino acids. Trimming cost V 0 bases and J 1 base, with 7 bases left between them. From germline, CDR1 is LGHNA and CDR2 YNFKEQ. Here the CDR3 DNA reads TGTGCCAGCAGCCAAGATCGGACTTCTGGGGCCAACGTCCTGACTTTC. It codes for CASSQDRTSGANVLTF.

V usage is TRBV19 and J usage is TRBJ2-5; 11 bases align to TRBD1. J was trimmed by 4 bases and V by 5 bases; bases with no gene match: 3. Germline CDR1 reads LNHDA; CDR2 reads SQIVND (reference sequence). The CDR3 has 14 amino acids. The CDR3 reads CASSLGQGVETQYF. CDR3 bases: TGTGCCAGTAGTCTGGGACAGGGGGTAGAGACCCAGTACTTC. Drawing the rest from reference TRBV19 and TRBJ2-5, the complete variable domain is DGGITQSPKYLFRKEGQNVTLSCEQNLNHDAMYWYRQDPGQGLRLIYYSQIVNDFQKGDIAEGYSVSREKKESFPLTVTSAQKNPTAFYLCASSLGQGVETQYFGPGTRLLVL.